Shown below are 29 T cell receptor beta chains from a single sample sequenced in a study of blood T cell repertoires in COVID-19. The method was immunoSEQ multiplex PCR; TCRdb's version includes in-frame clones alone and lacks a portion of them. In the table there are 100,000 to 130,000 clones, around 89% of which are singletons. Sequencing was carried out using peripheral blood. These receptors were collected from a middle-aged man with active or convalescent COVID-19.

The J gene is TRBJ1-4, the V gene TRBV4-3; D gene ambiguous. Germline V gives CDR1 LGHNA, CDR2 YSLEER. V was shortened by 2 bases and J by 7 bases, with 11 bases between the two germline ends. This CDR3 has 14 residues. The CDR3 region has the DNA TGCGCCAGCAGCCAAAGGGTGGGAGGTGAAAAACTGTTTTTT. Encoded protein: CASSQRVGGEKLFF.

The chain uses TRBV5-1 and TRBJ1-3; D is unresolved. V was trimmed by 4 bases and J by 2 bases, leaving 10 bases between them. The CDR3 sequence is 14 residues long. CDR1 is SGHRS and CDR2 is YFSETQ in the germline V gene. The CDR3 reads CASSESGTGNTIYF. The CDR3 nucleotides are TGCGCCAGCAGCGAGTCGGGGACTGGAAACACCATATATTTT.

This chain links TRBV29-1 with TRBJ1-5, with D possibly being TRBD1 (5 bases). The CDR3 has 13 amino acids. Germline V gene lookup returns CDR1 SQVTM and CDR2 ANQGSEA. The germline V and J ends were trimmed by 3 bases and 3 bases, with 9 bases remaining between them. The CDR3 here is CSVEGGSNQPQHF. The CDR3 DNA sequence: TGCAGCGTTGAGGGGGGTTCCAATCAGCCCCAGCATTTT.

DNA for the CDR3: TGTGCCAGTACAGGAAGGGACAGAAACTACGAGCAGTACTTC. Its protein is CASTGRDRNYEQYF. The rearrangement links TRBV19 to TRBJ2-7; 7 bases line up with TRBD1. The CDR3 has 14 residues. Trimming removed 7 bases from V and 3 bases from J; junction bases left unmatched: 9. Looked up from germline, CDR1 is LNHDA and CDR2 is SQIVND (reference sequence).

CDR3 in amino acids: CASSPRRPGQAEAFF. DNA for the CDR3: TGTGCCAGCTCACCCCGACGTCCTGGACAGGCCGAAGCTTTCTTT. The J gene is TRBJ1-1, the V gene TRBV18; TRBD1 agrees at 7 bases. The CDR3 is 15 amino acids. With V trimmed by 3 bases and J by 8 bases, 12 bases remained unmatched. Germline CDR1 is KGHSH and CDR2 is LQKENI.

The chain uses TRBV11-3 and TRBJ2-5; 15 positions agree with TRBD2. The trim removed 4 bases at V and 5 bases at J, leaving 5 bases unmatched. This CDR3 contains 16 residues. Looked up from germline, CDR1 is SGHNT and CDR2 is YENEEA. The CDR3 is CASSWGGLAGGETQYF. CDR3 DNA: TGTGCCAGCAGCTGGGGCGGACTAGCGGGAGGGGAGACCCAGTACTTC.

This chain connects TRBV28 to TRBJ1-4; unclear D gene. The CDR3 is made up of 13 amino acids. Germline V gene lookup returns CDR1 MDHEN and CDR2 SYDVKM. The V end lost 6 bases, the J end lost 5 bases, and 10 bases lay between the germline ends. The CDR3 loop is CASRTLMNEKLFF. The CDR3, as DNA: TGTGCCAGCAGAACACTAATGAATGAAAAACTGTTTTTT.

The CDR3 is CASSLQGNYGYTF. CDR3 coding DNA: TGTGCCAGTAGTCTCCAGGGGAACTATGGCTACACCTTC. The chain couples TRBV19 to TRBJ1-2, with a weak D call TRBD1 (6 bases). Looked up from germline, CDR1 is LNHDA and CDR2 is SQIVND (reference sequence). V lost 5 bases to trimming and J lost 2 bases, with 9 bases between them. CDR3 length: 13 residues.

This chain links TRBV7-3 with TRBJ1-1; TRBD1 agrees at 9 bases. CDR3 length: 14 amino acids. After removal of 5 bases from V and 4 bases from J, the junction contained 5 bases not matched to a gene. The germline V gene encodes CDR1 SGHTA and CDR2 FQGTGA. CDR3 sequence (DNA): TGTGCCAGCAGCCCGGGACAGGGAGTCACTGAAGCTTTCTTT. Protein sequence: CASSPGQGVTEAFF. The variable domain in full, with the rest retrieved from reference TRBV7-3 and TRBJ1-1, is GAGVSQTPSNKVTEKGKYVELRCDPISGHTALYWYRQSLGQGPEFLIYFQGTGAADDSGLPNDRFFAVRPEGSVSTLKIQRTERGDSAVYLCASSPGQGVTEAFFGQGTRLTVV.

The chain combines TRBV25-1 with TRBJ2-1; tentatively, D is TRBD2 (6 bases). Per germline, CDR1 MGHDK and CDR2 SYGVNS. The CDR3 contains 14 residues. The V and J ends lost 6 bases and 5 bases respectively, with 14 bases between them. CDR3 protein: CASRPRGNHNEQFF. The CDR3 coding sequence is TGTGCCAGCAGGCCCCGGGGGAACCACAATGAGCAGTTCTTC.

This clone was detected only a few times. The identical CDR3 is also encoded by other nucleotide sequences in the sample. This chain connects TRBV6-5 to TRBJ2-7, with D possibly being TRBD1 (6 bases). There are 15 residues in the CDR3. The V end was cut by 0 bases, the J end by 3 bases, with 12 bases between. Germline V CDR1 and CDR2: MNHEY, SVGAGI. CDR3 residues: CASSYSSRGSYEQYF. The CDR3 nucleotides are TGTGCCAGCAGTTACTCGAGCAGGGGTAGCTACGAGCAGTACTTC.

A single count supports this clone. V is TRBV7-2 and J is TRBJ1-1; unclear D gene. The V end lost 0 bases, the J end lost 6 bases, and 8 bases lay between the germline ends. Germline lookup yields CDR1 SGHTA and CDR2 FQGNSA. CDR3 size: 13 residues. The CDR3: CASSLAGRAEAFF. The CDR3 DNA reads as TGTGCCAGCAGCTTAGCCGGCCGGGCTGAAGCTTTCTTT.

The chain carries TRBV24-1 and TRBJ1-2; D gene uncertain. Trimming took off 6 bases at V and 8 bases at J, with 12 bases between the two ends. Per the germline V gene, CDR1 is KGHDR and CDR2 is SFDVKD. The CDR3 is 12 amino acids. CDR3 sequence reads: CATSQGAGGYTF. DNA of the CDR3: TGTGCCACCAGTCAAGGCGCAGGAGGCTACACCTTC.

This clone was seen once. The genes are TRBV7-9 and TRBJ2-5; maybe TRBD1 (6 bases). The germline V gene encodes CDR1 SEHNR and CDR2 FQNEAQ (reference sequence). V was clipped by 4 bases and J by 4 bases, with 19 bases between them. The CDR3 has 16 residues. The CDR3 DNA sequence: TGTGCCAGCAGCTCGCCTACGGGACATACGATAGAGACCCAGTACTTC. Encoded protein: CASSSPTGHTIETQYF.

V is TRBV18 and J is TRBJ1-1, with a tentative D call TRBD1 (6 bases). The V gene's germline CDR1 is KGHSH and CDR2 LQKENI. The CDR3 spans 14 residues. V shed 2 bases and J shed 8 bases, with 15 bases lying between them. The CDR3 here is CASSPDSTGREAFF. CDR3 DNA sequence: TGTGCCAGCTCACCAGACTCAACAGGGCGAGAAGCTTTCTTT.

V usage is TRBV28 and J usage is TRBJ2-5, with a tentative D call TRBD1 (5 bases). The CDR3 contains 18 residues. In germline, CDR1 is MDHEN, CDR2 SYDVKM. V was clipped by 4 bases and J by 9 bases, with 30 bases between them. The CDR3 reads CASSYNPQGYVSGSAQYF. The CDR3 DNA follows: TGTGCCAGCAGTTATAACCCCCAGGGTTACGTCTCAGGATCGGCCCAGTACTTC.

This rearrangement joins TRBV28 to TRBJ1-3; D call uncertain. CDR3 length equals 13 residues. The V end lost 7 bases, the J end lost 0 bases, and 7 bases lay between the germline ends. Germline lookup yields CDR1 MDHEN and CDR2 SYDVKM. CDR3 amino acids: CASTYVSGNTIYF. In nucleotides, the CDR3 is TGTGCCAGCACGTATGTCTCTGGAAACACCATATATTTT.

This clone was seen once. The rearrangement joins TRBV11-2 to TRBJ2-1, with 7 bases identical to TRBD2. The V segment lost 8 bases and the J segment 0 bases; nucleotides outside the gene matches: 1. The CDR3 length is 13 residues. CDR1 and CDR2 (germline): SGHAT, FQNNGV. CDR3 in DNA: TGTGCCAGCCGGGACTACTCCTACAATGAGCAGTTCTTC. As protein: CASRDYSYNEQFF.

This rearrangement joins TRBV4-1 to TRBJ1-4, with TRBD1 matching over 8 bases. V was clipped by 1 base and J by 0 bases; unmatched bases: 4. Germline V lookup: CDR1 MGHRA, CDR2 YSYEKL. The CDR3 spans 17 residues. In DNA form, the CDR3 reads TGCGCCAGCAGCCAAGGACAGGGGAAGGCAACTAATGAAAAACTGTTTTTT. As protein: CASSQGQGKATNEKLFF.

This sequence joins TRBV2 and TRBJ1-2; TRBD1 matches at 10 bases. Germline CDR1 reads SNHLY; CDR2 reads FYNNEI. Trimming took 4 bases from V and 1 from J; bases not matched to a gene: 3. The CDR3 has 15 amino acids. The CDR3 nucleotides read TGTGCCAGCAGTGGTGGACAGGGGGATAACTATGGCTACACCTTC. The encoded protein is CASSGGQGDNYGYTF.

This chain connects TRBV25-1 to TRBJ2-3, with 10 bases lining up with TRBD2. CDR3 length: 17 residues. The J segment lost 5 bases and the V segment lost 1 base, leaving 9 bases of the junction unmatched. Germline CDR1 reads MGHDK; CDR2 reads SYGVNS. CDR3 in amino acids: CASSESGSGRDGDTQYF. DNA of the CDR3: TGTGCCAGCAGTGAATCAGGGAGCGGGAGGGACGGAGATACGCAGTATTTT.

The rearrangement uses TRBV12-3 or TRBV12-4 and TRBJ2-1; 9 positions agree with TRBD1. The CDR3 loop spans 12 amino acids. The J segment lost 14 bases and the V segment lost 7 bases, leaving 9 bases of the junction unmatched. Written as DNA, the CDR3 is TGTGCCAGCACCACTCTTGGACAGGGGAAGTTCTTC. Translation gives CASTTLGQGKFF.

CDR3 sequence (DNA): TGTGCCAGCAGTTTATCCCCGCGCAGACTAGATTATGGCTACACCTTC. The encoded protein is CASSLSPRRLDYGYTF. This chain connects TRBV27 to TRBJ1-2; no firm D call. This CDR3 is 16 amino acids long. Trimming removed 0 bases from V and 5 bases from J, with 16 bases in between. Germline V lookup: CDR1 MNHEY, CDR2 SMNVEV (reference sequence).

The CDR3 sequence is CASRETSGRAGELFF. The CDR3 DNA follows: TGTGCCAGCAGGGAGACTAGCGGGAGAGCCGGGGAGCTGTTTTTT. This rearrangement joins TRBV25-1 to TRBJ2-2, with 12 positions matching TRBD2. The CDR3 has 15 residues. Trimming cost V 6 bases and J 6 bases; bases outside gene matches: 5. Germline assignment: CDR1 MGHDK and CDR2 SYGVNS.

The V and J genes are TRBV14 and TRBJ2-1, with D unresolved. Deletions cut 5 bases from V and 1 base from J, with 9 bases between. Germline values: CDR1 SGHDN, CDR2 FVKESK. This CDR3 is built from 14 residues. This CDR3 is CASSSSQSYNEQFF. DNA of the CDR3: TGTGCCAGCAGCTCCTCCCAGTCCTACAATGAGCAGTTCTTC.

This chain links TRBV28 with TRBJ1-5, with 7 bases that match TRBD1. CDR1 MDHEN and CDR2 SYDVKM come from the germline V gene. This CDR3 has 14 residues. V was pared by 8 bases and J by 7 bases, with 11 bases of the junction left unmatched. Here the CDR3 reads CASWNRGLRQPQHF. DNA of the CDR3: TGTGCCAGCTGGAACAGGGGATTGCGGCAGCCCCAGCATTTT.

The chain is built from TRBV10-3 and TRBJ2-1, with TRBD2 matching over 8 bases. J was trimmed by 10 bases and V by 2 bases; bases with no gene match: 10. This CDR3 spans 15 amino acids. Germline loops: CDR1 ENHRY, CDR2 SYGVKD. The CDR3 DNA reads TGTGCCATCAGTGAGAACTACGGGAGGGCCGGCGAGCAGTTCTTC. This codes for CAISENYGRAGEQFF.

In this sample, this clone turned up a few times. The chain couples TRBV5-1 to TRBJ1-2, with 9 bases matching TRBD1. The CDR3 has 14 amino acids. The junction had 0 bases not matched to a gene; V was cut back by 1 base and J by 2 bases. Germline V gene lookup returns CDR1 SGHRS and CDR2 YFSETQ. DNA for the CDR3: TGCGCCAGCAGCTTGACAGGGGGCAACTATGGCTACACCTTC. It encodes CASSLTGGNYGYTF.

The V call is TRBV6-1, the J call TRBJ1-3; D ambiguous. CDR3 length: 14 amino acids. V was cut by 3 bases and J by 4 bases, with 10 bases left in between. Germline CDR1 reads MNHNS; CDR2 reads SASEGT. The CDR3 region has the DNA TGTGCCAGCAGTGATCAAATCACAGGAAACACCATATATTTT. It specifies CASSDQITGNTIYF.